The clone carrying this TCR beta chain was seen only a few times. Its matching antigen is unknown. This record belongs to a study of T cell repertoires in cytomegalovirus infection. Study in general: Both CMV infection and a matching HLA type were indicated by public TCR beta signatures. Broader study findings: Cumulative frequency (of public TCR beta family members) identified carriers of CMV plus the relevant HLA.

TCRdb independently ran MiXCR on the reads; one entry per CDR3 protein. This sample yields about a million distinct CDR3 sequences, of which about 33% are seen a single time; 10% to 15% belongs to the top ten. The specimen comprised cultured CD8+ T cells from PBMCs, sampled from culture after CMV antigen stimulation. This TCR derives from a human donor in good health (CMV status not recorded). Some clones in this sample may be carry-over from other donors' samples.

The DNA for the CDR3 is TGTGCCAGCAGTTTAGACAGGGAGGGAAACACCATATATTTT. This codes for CASSLDREGNTIYF. The genes are TRBV12-3 or TRBV12-4 and TRBJ1-3; weak D call: TRBD1 (6 bases). This CDR3 comprises 14 residues. V was pared by 1 base and J by 4 bases, with 8 bases between.